This note documents a single TCR beta chain sequence. Assay: immunoSEQ multiplex PCR; the TCRdb copy retains only in-frame clones and omits some. The sample holds more than 100,000 clones; about 85% are singletons and the top ten take approximately 2.5%. The CDR3 is made up of 14 amino acids. Germline loops: CDR1 DFQATT, CDR2 SNEGSKA (reference sequence). V gave up 3 bases and J gave up 1 base, with 13 bases separating them. This specimen belongs to a study of T cell responses to AZD1222 COVID-19 vaccine. The sample was peripheral blood, taken 28 days after the second AZD1222 dose. The chain couples TRBV20-1 to TRBJ2-7; a weak D match, TRBD2 (6 bases). This clonotype originated in an adult who received the AZD1222 COVID-19 vaccine. The CDR3: CSASEEGRSYEQYF. The CDR3 DNA follows: TGCAGTGCTAGTGAGGAGGGCAGGTCCTACGAGCAGTACTTC.